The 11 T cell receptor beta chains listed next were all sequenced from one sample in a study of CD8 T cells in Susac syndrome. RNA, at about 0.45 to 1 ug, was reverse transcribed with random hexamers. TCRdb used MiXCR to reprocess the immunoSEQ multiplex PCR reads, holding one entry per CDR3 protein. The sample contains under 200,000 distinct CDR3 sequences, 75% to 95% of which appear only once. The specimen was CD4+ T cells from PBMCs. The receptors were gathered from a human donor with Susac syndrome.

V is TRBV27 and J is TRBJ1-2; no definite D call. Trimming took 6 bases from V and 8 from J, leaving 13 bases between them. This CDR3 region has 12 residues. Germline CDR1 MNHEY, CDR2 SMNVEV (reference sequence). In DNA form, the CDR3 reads TGTGCCAGCAGGTCCCTATTCGAGGGCTACACCTTC. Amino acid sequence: CASRSLFEGYTF.

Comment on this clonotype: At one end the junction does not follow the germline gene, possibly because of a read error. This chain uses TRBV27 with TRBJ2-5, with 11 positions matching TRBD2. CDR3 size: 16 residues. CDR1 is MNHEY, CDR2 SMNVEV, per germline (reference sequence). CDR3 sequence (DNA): TGTGCCATCAGTTCCTTACTAGCGGGAGAATCAGAGACCCAGTACTTC. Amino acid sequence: CAISSLLAGESETQYF.

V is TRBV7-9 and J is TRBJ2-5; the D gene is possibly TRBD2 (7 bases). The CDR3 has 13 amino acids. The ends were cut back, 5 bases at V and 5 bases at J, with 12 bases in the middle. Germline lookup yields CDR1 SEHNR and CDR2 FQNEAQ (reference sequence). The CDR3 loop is CASSEGGAETQYF. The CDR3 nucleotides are TGTGCCAGCAGCGAAGGGGGGGCGGAGACCCAGTACTTC.

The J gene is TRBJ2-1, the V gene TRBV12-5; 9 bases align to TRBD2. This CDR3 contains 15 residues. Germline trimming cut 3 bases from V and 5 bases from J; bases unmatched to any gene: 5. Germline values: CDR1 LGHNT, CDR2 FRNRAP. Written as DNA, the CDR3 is TGTGCTAGTGGTTTAGGGACTAGCTTCCACAATGAGCAGTTCTTC. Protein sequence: CASGLGTSFHNEQFF.

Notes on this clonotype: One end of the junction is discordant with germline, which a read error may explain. Here the CDR3 reads CANSYSDTLKAETQYF. The CDR3 DNA reads TGTGCCAACAGTTACTCGGACACCCTAAAGGCAGAGACCCAGTACTTC. This sequence joins TRBV6-5 and TRBJ2-5, with D possibly TRBD1 on 5 matching bases. CDR1 and CDR2 from the germline V gene are MNHEY and SVGAGI. The CDR3 has 16 residues.

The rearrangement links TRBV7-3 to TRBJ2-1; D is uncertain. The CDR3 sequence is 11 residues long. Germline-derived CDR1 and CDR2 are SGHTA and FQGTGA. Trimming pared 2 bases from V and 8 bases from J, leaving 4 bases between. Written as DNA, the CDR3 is TGTGCCAGCAGCTTAGGCCATGAGCAGTTCTTC. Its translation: CASSLGHEQFF.

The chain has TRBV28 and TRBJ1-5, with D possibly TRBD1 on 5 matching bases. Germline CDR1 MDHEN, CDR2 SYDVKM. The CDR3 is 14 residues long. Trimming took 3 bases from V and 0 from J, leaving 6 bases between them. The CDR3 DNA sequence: TGTGCCAGCAGTTTGGGGCTTAGCAATCAGCCCCAGCATTTT. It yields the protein CASSLGLSNQPQHF.

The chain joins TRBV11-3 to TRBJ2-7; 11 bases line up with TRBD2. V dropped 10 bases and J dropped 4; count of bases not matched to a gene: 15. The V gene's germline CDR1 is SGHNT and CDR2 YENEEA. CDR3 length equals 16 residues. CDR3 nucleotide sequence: TGTGCCACCCCCTGGGCTAGCGGGAGGCCGACTTACGAGCAGTACTTC. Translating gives CATPWASGRPTYEQYF.

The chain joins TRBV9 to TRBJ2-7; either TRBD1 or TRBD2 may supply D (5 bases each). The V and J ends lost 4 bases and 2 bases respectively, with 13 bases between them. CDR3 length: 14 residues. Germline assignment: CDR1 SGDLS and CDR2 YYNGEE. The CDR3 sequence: CASSPWDVPYEQYF. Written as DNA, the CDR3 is TGTGCCAGCAGCCCCTGGGACGTCCCCTACGAGCAGTACTTC.

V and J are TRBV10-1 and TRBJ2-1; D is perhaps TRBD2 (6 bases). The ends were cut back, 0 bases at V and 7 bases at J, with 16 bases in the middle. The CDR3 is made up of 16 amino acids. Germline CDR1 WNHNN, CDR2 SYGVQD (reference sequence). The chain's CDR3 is CASSESVGGSENEQFF. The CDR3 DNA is TGCGCCAGCAGTGAGTCGGTGGGAGGTTCTGAAAATGAGCAGTTCTTC.

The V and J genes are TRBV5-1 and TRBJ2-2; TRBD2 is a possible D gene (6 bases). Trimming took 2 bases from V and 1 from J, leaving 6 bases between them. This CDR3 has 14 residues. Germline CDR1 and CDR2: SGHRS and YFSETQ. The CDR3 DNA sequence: TGCGCCAGCAGCTTCGGGGGGAACACCGGGGAGCTGTTTTTT. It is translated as CASSFGGNTGELFF.